This TCR beta chain is from a study of T cells in Graves' hyperthyroidism and ophthalmopathy. Study as a whole: Pretreatment peripheral blood was obtained at initial diagnosis.

Patients aged 18 to 65 had newly diagnosed hyperthyroidism that had lasted under 2 months. The PBMCs had their origin in approximately 10 ml of fresh peripheral blood. Researchers took RNA transcripts and amplified the TCR beta CDR3 regions from them. With the HTBI primer set, the TCR CDR3 went through a first round of RT-PCR. A single record per CDR3 protein comes from TCRdb applying MiXCR to the multiplex PCR reads. The profile shows hundreds of thousands of distinct CDR3 sequences, roughly 40% of them singletons. Trimming left V 3 bases short and J 1 base short, with 12 bases between. This CDR3 spans 15 amino acids. Study outcomes and limitations: Most clonotypes expanded in the thyroid (above 0.001) were also present in blood.

A word on this clonotype: Its antigen remains unidentified.

This sequence joins TRBV12-3 or TRBV12-4 and TRBJ1-1; D perhaps matches TRBD1 (5 bases). Material for sequencing was blood. The sequence was obtained from a man aged 18 to 29 with Graves' hyperthyroidism. Here the CDR3 DNA reads TGTGCCAGCAGTTTTTTCGACAGCAAGAACACTGAAGCTTTCTTT. As protein: CASSFFDSKNTEAFF.